These 9 T cell receptor beta chains share one sample of origin, sequenced in a study of cytomegalovirus exposure and HLA in healthy donors. The PCR used 60 Vbeta and 13 Jbeta primers. Generated by immunoSEQ multiplex PCR, the TCRdb table keeps only in-frame clones and is missing some. The sample spans around 70,000 clones; the ten largest clones claim roughly 5.2%. Sequencing was done on a sample of PBMCs. These receptors were collected from a woman in her 40s in good health and CMV-seropositive.

J is TRBJ1-6 and V is TRBV7-8; D gene unclear. The CDR3 extends over 18 amino acids. CDR1 and CDR2 (germline): SGHVS, FQNEAQ. The V end lost 3 bases, the J end lost 0 bases, and 15 bases lay between the germline ends. CDR3 region: CASSFGPTSRSYNSPLHF. The CDR3 DNA follows: TGTGCCAGCAGCTTTGGTCCAACGAGTCGCTCCTATAATTCACCCCTCCACTTT.

The chain links TRBV5-6 to TRBJ1-3, with D perhaps TRBD1 (6 bases). This CDR3 is 15 amino acids long. The germline CDR1 and CDR2 sequences are SGHDT and YYEEEE. The V gene lost 0 bases and the J gene lost 4 bases, with 11 bases spanning the gap. Written as DNA, the CDR3 is TGTGCCAGCAGCTTGGCAGGGGTCCCAGGAAACACCATATATTTT. It codes for CASSLAGVPGNTIYF. The whole variable domain, remainder taken from reference TRBV5-6 and TRBJ1-3, is DAGVTQSPTHLIKTRGQQVTLRCSPKSGHDTVSWYQQALGQGPQFIFQYYEEEERQRGNFPDRFSGHQFPNYSSELNVNALLLGDSALYLCASSLAGVPGNTIYFGEGSWLTVV.

The V gene is TRBV7-3, the J gene TRBJ2-2; no clear D gene. Trimming cost V 0 bases and J 6 bases, with 14 bases left between them. Germline assignment: CDR1 SGHTA and CDR2 FQGTGA. The CDR3 loop spans 16 amino acids. The CDR3 here is CASSLTALLSPGELFF. In DNA form, the CDR3 reads TGTGCCAGCAGCTTAACTGCACTACTTAGCCCCGGGGAGCTGTTTTTT.

J is TRBJ2-7 and V is TRBV7-6; D is undetermined. CDR1 and CDR2 (germline): SGHVS, FNYEAQ. This CDR3 spans 13 amino acids. V gave up 1 base and J gave up 4 bases, with 8 bases separating them. CDR3 loop: CASSLGPNYEQYF. The CDR3 region has the DNA TGTGCCAGCAGCTTAGGGCCGAATTACGAGCAGTACTTC.

This rearrangement joins TRBV7-8 to TRBJ2-3; 13 positions match TRBD2. CDR1 and CDR2 (germline): SGHVS, FQNEAQ. CDR3 length equals 16 residues. Trimming at V came to 5 bases and at J to 5 bases, leaving 7 bases not matched to a gene. The CDR3 region has the DNA TGTGCCAGCAGCCCGGGACTAGCGGGAATGGGAGATACGCAGTATTTT. This codes for CASSPGLAGMGDTQYF.

The CDR3 spells CAISENSRGKNIQYF. The CDR3 DNA follows: TGTGCCATCAGTGAAAATAGCAGGGGGAAAAACATTCAGTACTTC. J is TRBJ2-4 and V is TRBV10-3; TRBD1 aligns across 7 bases. V was clipped by 3 bases and J by 4 bases; unmatched bases: 6. Germline V CDR1 and CDR2: ENHRY, SYGVKD. The CDR3 runs to 15 residues.

The chain links TRBV19 to TRBJ1-4; 9 bases match TRBD1. The V gene's germline CDR1 is LNHDA and CDR2 SQIVND (reference sequence). After removal of 5 bases from V and 4 bases from J, the junction contained 5 bases not matched to a gene. The CDR3 length is 15 residues. CDR3 loop: CASSGTGSFNEKLFF. For the CDR3, the DNA is TGTGCCAGTAGTGGGACAGGGAGTTTTAATGAAAAACTGTTTTTT.

The gene calls are TRBV2 and TRBJ1-5; 8 bases line up with TRBD1. CDR3 length equals 17 residues. The ends lost 6 bases at V and 0 bases at J; junction bases unmatched: 10. Germline CDR1 reads SNHLY; CDR2 reads FYNNEI. The CDR3: CASRPGQGGISNQPQHF. For the CDR3, the DNA is TGTGCCAGCAGACCAGGACAGGGAGGGATTAGCAATCAGCCCCAGCATTTT.

The chain has TRBV9 and TRBJ2-3; possibly TRBD1 for D (6 bases). The CDR3 runs 14 residues. V was shortened by 3 bases and J by 3 bases, with 11 bases between the two germline ends. Germline CDR1 reads SGDLS; CDR2 reads YYNGEE. The chain's CDR3 is CASSAQGPTDTQYF. DNA for the CDR3: TGTGCCAGCAGCGCACAGGGTCCGACAGATACGCAGTATTTT.